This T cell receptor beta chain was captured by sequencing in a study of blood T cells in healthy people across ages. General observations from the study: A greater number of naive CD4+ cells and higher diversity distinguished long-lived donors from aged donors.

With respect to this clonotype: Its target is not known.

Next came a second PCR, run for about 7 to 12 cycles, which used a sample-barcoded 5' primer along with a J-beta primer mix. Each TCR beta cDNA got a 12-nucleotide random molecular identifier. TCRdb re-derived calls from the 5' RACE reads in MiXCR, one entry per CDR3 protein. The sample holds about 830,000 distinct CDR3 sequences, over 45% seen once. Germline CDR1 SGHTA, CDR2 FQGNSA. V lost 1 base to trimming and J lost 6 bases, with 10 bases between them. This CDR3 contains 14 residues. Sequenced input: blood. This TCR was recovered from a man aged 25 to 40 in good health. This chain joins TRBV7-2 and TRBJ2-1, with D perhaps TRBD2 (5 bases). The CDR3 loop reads CASSLGLASNEQFF. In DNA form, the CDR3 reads TGTGCCAGCAGCTTAGGTCTAGCTAGCAATGAGCAGTTCTTC.